These T cell receptor beta chains were read from a single sample in a study of Ad26.COV2.S vaccination and SARS-CoV-2 variants. Some clones are missing from TCRdb's copy, which holds only in-frame ones; the method was immunoSEQ multiplex PCR. The sample has about 350,000 clones, roughly 89% seen once. The sample was peripheral blood, taken in a trial of Ad26.COV2.S vaccine versus placebo. Receptor source: a person aged 18-65 years who received the Ad26.COV2.S COVID-19 vaccine or a placebo. The CDR3 runs from the conserved cysteine through the conserved F or W. D genes are given only for firm matches. Expanded clones are given a class, and other clones once, few, many or no size at all.

clone_size: NA
v_call: TRBV28
j_call: TRBJ2-7
d_call: TRBD2
cdr3_length: 18
cdr3_aa: CASSPGGGELAGTYEQYF
cdr3_nt: TGTGCCAGCAGCCCGGGGGGGGGCGAATTAGCGGGAACCTACGAGCAGTACTTC

clone_size: once
v_call: TRBV4-3
j_call: TRBJ1-6
d_call: NA
cdr3_length: 15
cdr3_aa: CASSLTYWDRVSLHF
cdr3_nt: TGCGCCAGCAGCCTGACTTACTGGGACCGCGTAAGTCTCCACTTT

clone_size: NA
v_call: TRBV13
j_call: TRBJ2-2
d_call: TRBD2
cdr3_length: 18
cdr3_aa: CASSAISLAAPNTGELFF
cdr3_nt: TGTGCCAGCAGCGCGATCTCTCTAGCGGCCCCGAACACCGGGGAGCTGTTTTTT

clone_size: few
v_call: TRBV2
j_call: TRBJ2-1
d_call: NA
cdr3_length: 12
cdr3_aa: CASSRQANEQFF
cdr3_nt: TGTGCCAGCAGTAGACAAGCCAATGAGCAGTTCTTC

clone_size: NA
v_call: TRBV5-1
j_call: TRBJ2-7
d_call: NA
cdr3_length: 13
cdr3_aa: CASSLDRAYEQYF
cdr3_nt: TGCGCCAGCAGCTTGGACAGGGCCTACGAGCAGTACTTC

clone_size: NA
v_call: TRBV28
j_call: TRBJ2-6
d_call: TRBD1
cdr3_length: 17
cdr3_aa: CASTRPGQGTGANVLTF
cdr3_nt: TGTGCCAGCACTAGGCCGGGACAGGGGACCGGGGCCAACGTCCTGACTTTC

clone_size: NA
v_call: TRBV4-2
j_call: TRBJ2-3
d_call: TRBD2
cdr3_length: 17
cdr3_aa: CASSHIPSGGDTDTQYF
cdr3_nt: TGTGCCAGCAGCCACATACCTAGCGGGGGGGACACAGATACGCAGTATTTT

clone_size: NA
v_call: TRBV7-3
j_call: TRBJ2-1
d_call: NA
cdr3_length: 13
cdr3_aa: CASSLEQGYEQFF
cdr3_nt: TGTGCCAGCAGCTTAGAACAGGGCTATGAGCAGTTCTTC

clone_size: NA
v_call: TRBV3-1/TRBV3-2
j_call: TRBJ2-1
d_call: NA
cdr3_length: 13
cdr3_aa: CASSQGAPGWQFF
cdr3_nt: TGTGCCAGCAGCCAAGGGGCTCCCGGTTGGCAGTTCTTC

clone_size: NA
v_call: TRBV2
j_call: TRBJ2-5
d_call: NA
cdr3_length: 15
cdr3_aa: CASSEDREPQETQYF
cdr3_nt: TGTGCCAGCAGTGAGGACCGGGAGCCCCAAGAGACCCAGTACTTC

clone_size: NA
v_call: TRBV28
j_call: TRBJ1-4
d_call: NA
cdr3_length: 14
cdr3_aa: CASSLHDRNEKLFF
cdr3_nt: TGTGCCAGCAGTTTACACGATCGGAATGAAAAACTGTTTTTT

clone_size: NA
v_call: TRBV3-1/TRBV3-2
j_call: TRBJ2-7
d_call: NA
cdr3_length: 14
cdr3_aa: CASSQDLTSYEQYF
cdr3_nt: TGTGCCAGCAGCCAAGATTTGACATCCTACGAGCAGTACTTC